The subject of this entry is one T cell receptor beta chain. The antigen is unknown. The sample originates from a study of regulatory T cells in long-lasting Graves disease. Across the study: Persistent Graves' disease required over 5 years of antithyroid drugs and positive TSH receptor antibodies. General observations from the study: Favored usage of TRBV28, TRBJ1-2 and TRBJ2-5 was recorded in persistent disease. Possibly, too few samples lowered accuracy.

Building the TCR beta libraries relied on iRepertoire HTBI primers, and CDR3 regions underwent Arm-PCR. MiXCR, run by TCRdb on the multiplex PCR reads, gives a single entry per CDR3 protein. Of 420,000 or so distinct CDR3 sequences in the sample, less than 25% were seen once. The CDR3 loop spans 15 amino acids. V shed 2 bases and J 5 bases; nucleotides not matched to a gene: 5. Germline V lookup: CDR1 SGDLS, CDR2 YYNGEE. The time point: persistent/refractory GD, antithyroid drugs over 5 years with positive TRAb. PBMC RNA was the source of the TCR library. Patients hailed from an endocrinology department in Xi'an, China.

This clonotype was sampled from a female donor with Graves disease. Material: peripheral blood mononuclear cells (PBMCs), obtained when the disease was refractory, from a patient treated with antithyroid drugs. The chain links TRBV9 to TRBJ2-2, with 8 positions matching TRBD2. CDR3 DNA: TGTGCCAGCAGCGTTCAAGCGGGAGTTACCGGGGAGCTGTTTTTT. Amino acids: CASSVQAGVTGELFF.